This T cell receptor beta chain was sequenced in a study of beta chain features in type 1 diabetes. Germline values: CDR1 SGHNT, CDR2 YYREEE (reference sequence). J lost 2 bases, V lost 2 bases, and 1 base had no gene match. The CDR3 spans 14 residues. A sort by CD45RO/CCR7/CD25/CD127/CD95/CD27 yielded CD4+ naive, central memory, regulatory and stem cell-like memory cells. A remark on this clone: The antigen is not known.

What was sequenced were expressed TCRB transcripts, since all of the isolated RNA had been reverse transcribed. The assay was immunoSEQ multiplex PCR, and TCRdb's table has in-frame clones only and misses some. This table holds about 330,000 clones, more than 9.5% found once. The study's findings and limits: TCRB CDR3s were moderately but significantly shorter in Type 1 diabetes patients in all four CD4+ subsets. Across patients, naive, central memory and Treg TCRB repertoires exhibited apparently greater similarity than was observed across healthy donors.

This rearrangement joins TRBV5-4 to TRBJ2-5, with 9 bases fitting TRBD2. Sequencing was performed on naive CD4+ T cells from blood. The origin of this receptor is a woman aged 30 to 39 in good health. The CDR3, as DNA: TGTGCCAGCAGCTTTACTAGCGGGCAAGAGACCCAGTACTTC. Translated: CASSFTSGQETQYF. Complete variable domain (other parts from reference TRBV5-4 and TRBJ2-5): ETGVTQSPTHLIKTRGQQVTLRCSSQSGHNTVSWYQQALGQGPQFIFQYYREEENGRGNFPPRFSGLQFPNYSSELNVNALELDDSALYLCASSFTSGQETQYFGPGTRLLVL.